A single sample gave rise to the 14 T cell receptor beta chains below, sequenced in a study of shared clonotypes between healthy human individuals. The repertoire was sequenced with immunoSEQ multiplex PCR; TCRdb's copy has only in-frame clones and lacks some. The data show roughly 1 million clones, 75% to 80% seen once. Sequences were obtained from memory CD4+ T cells from PBMCs. This sample's subset: CD45RA-negative fraction. These receptors were collected from a man in his late teens or twenties in good health. Some clones in this sample may be carry-over from other donors' samples.

The chain combines TRBV7-9 with TRBJ2-3; tentatively, D is TRBD1 or TRBD2 (5 bases each). Germline CDR1 reads SEHNR; CDR2 reads FQNEAQ (reference sequence). This CDR3 spans 16 amino acids. The ends were cut back, 5 bases at V and 6 bases at J, with 21 bases in the middle. This CDR3 is CASSPPGPQRGDTQYF. The DNA of the CDR3 is TGTGCCAGCAGCCCACCGGGACCTCAGAGAGGGGATACGCAGTATTTT.

J is TRBJ2-7 and V is TRBV7-2; maybe TRBD1 (5 bases). There are 14 residues in the CDR3. Germline loops: CDR1 SGHTA, CDR2 FQGNSA. With 5 bases removed from V and 1 base from J, the gap between germline ends came to 12 bases. CDR3 protein: CASSLQGVSYEQYF. CDR3 bases: TGTGCCAGCAGCCTCCAAGGGGTGTCCTACGAGCAGTACTTC.

The table lists this clone with many counts. V is TRBV4-2 and J is TRBJ2-3; TRBD1 agrees at 9 bases. J lost 3 bases, V lost 0 bases, and 7 bases had no gene match. The germline CDR1 and CDR2 sequences are LGHNA and YNFKEQ. The CDR3 spans 17 residues. The CDR3 DNA follows: TGTGCCAGCAGCCAAGAGAGGACAGGGGAAAGGACAGATACGCAGTATTTT. It translates to CASSQERTGERTDTQYF.

The chain couples TRBV29-1 to TRBJ1-2, with D tentatively TRBD1 (6 bases). V was shortened by 6 bases and J by 4 bases, with 15 bases between the two germline ends. CDR1 and CDR2 (germline): SQVTM, ANQGSEA. The CDR3 covers 13 residues. The chain's CDR3 is CSVNKGVGYGYTF. The CDR3 DNA reads TGCAGCGTCAATAAGGGGGTCGGCTATGGCTACACCTTC.

CDR3 DNA sequence: TGTGCCAGCAGACGTCAGGGAGAGGGGACCCAGTACTTC. The encoded protein is CASRRQGEGTQYF. V gene TRBV28 combines with J gene TRBJ2-5; D tentatively fits TRBD1 or TRBD2 (5 bases each). Germline V gives CDR1 MDHEN, CDR2 SYDVKM. The V gene lost 6 bases and the J gene lost 7 bases, with 15 bases spanning the gap. The CDR3 is 13 residues long. Variable domain in full (rest from reference TRBV28 and TRBJ2-5): DVKVTQSSRYLVKRTGEKVFLECVQDMDHENMFWYRQDPGLGLRLIYFSYDVKMKEKGDIPEGYSVSREKKERFSLILESASTNQTSMYLCASRRQGEGTQYFGPGTRLLVL.

The chain couples TRBV27 to TRBJ1-1; D might be TRBD1 (6 bases). The CDR3 is 14 amino acids. Trimming stripped 7 bases from V and 1 base from J, with 13 bases between. The germline V gene encodes CDR1 MNHEY and CDR2 SMNVEV (reference sequence). The CDR3 region is CASKRTDKNTEAFF. CDR3 bases: TGTGCCAGCAAAAGGACAGACAAGAACACTGAAGCTTTCTTT.

The rearrangement uses TRBV29-1 and TRBJ2-5; no reliable D call. The V end was cut by 0 bases, the J end by 2 bases, with 7 bases between. Germline values: CDR1 SQVTM, CDR2 ANQGSEA. CDR3 size: 13 residues. The CDR3: CSVEEEDQETQYF. The CDR3 nucleotides are TGCAGCGTTGAAGAGGAAGATCAAGAGACCCAGTACTTC. The full variable domain, rest sourced from reference TRBV29-1 and TRBJ2-5, is SAVISQKPSRDICQRGTSLTIQCQVDSQVTMMFWYRQQPGQSLTLIATANQGSEATYESGFVIDKFPISRPNLTFSTLTVSNMSPEDSSIYLCSVEEEDQETQYFGPGTRLLVL.

Concerning this clone itself: The identical CDR3 is also encoded by other nucleotide sequences in the sample. V is TRBV28 and J is TRBJ2-7; D gene ambiguous. Trimming cost V 2 bases and J 4 bases, with 6 bases left between them. Germline assignment: CDR1 MDHEN and CDR2 SYDVKM. The CDR3 has 12 residues. CDR3 in amino acids: CASSLAAYEQYF. In nucleotides, the CDR3 is TGTGCCAGCAGTTTAGCGGCTTACGAGCAGTACTTC.

The chain couples TRBV7-6 to TRBJ2-7; D could derive from TRBD1 or TRBD2 (5 bases each). This CDR3 has 15 residues. V shed 5 bases and J shed 0 bases, with 14 bases lying between them. Germline values: CDR1 SGHVS, CDR2 FNYEAQ. The CDR3 DNA is TGTGCCAGCAGCGCCGGGACGGCAAGCTCCTACGAGCAGTACTTC. Translated: CASSAGTASSYEQYF.

The V call is TRBV13, the J call TRBJ1-1; unclear D gene. The CDR3 spans 13 residues. CDR1 and CDR2 from the germline V gene are PRHDT and FYEKMQ (reference sequence). Trimming stripped 2 bases from V and 0 bases from J, with 4 bases between. CDR3 coding DNA: TGTGCCAGCAGCTTATTGGTGAACACTGAAGCTTTCTTT. Its translation: CASSLLVNTEAFF. Based on the CDR3 plus reference TRBV13 and TRBJ1-1, the full variable domain is AAGVIQSPRHLIKEKRETATLKCYPIPRHDTVYWYQQGPGQDPQFLISFYEKMQSDKGSIPDRFSAQQFSDYHSELNMSSLELGDSALYFCASSLLVNTEAFFGQGTRLTVV.

The rearrangement uses TRBV4-2 and TRBJ2-1; the D call may be TRBD1 or TRBD2 (6 bases each). Germline V CDR1 and CDR2: LGHNA, YNFKEQ. CDR3 length: 15 residues. V was pared by 4 bases and J by 0 bases, with 10 bases between. In nucleotides, the CDR3 is TGTGCCAGCAGCCCGGGGGCCCTCTCCTACAATGAGCAGTTCTTC. Amino acid sequence: CASSPGALSYNEQFF.

The V and J genes are TRBV7-2 and TRBJ2-2, with D hard to call. This CDR3 region has 11 residues. Trimming left V 3 bases short and J 7 bases short, with 3 bases between. Germline V lookup: CDR1 SGHTA, CDR2 FQGNSA. For the CDR3, the DNA is TGTGCCAGCAGCTTTGGCGGGGAGCTGTTTTTT. Translating gives CASSFGGELFF.

The CDR3 loop is CASSLLGQGWYEQYF. The CDR3 coding sequence is TGTGCCAGCAGTTTACTCGGACAGGGGTGGTACGAGCAGTACTTC. V and J are TRBV28 and TRBJ2-7; TRBD1 matches 9 bases. CDR1 is MDHEN, CDR2 SYDVKM, per germline. Germline trimming cut 2 bases from V and 4 bases from J; bases unmatched to any gene: 6. The CDR3 sequence is 15 residues long.

The gene calls are TRBV5-4 and TRBJ2-1; D possibly matches TRBD1 or TRBD2 (5 bases each). Germline CDR1 reads SGHNT; CDR2 reads YYREEE (reference sequence). V dropped 4 bases and J dropped 6 bases, with 14 bases sitting between them. This CDR3 is built from 14 residues. The CDR3 sequence: CASSLRGQGNEQFF. Written as DNA, the CDR3 is TGTGCCAGCAGCCTCCGAGGGCAGGGCAATGAGCAGTTCTTC.